This T cell receptor beta chain was profiled in a study of glioma-infiltrating T cells after dendritic cell vaccination. Study-level information: Between about 2002 and 2012, patients got autologous tumor lysate-pulsed dendritic cell vaccines.

Using immunoSEQ multiplex PCR, the repertoire was profiled, and TCRdb retains in-frame clones only, with some absent. The repertoire has fewer than 90,000 clones, around four fifths of them found once; the top ten carry roughly 6.8%. The junction had 15 bases not matched to a gene; V was cut back by 4 bases and J by 8 bases. The CDR3 consists of 16 residues. From germline, CDR1 is SGHNT and CDR2 YYREEE (reference sequence). Noted time point: after dendritic cell vaccination, including at tumor progression/relapse. This clone was observed a few times. The material sequenced was blood, taken after dendritic cell vaccination. The TCR was taken from a human donor with glioblastoma. The chain joins TRBV5-4 to TRBJ2-3; 8 nucleotides align to TRBD2. The CDR3 here is CASSQAGAGDIRTQYF. CDR3 nucleotide sequence: TGTGCCAGCAGCCAAGCCGGAGCGGGGGATATTCGTACGCAGTATTTT.